Each of the 5 T cell receptor beta chains below was sequenced from the same sample in a study of blood T cell repertoires in COVID-19. This table comes from immunoSEQ multiplex PCR, and its TCRdb copy is limited to in-frame clones, with some not included. The sample contains roughly 330,000 clones, more than 80% of which appear only once. The sequenced sample consisted of peripheral blood. These receptors originate from a man aged 18 to 29 who had recovered from COVID-19.

The chain links TRBV5-1 to TRBJ2-1; TRBD2 matches 9 bases. Trimming removed 4 bases from V and 6 bases from J; junction bases left unmatched: 11. Germline loops: CDR1 SGHRS, CDR2 YFSETQ. The CDR3 covers 16 residues. Here the CDR3 reads CASSTTTGLASNEQFF. CDR3 nucleotide sequence: TGCGCCAGCAGCACCACCACGGGACTAGCTTCCAATGAGCAGTTCTTC.

The count of this clone is one. The chain employs TRBV9 and TRBJ2-3, with 8 nucleotides matching TRBD2. Germline CDR1 and CDR2: SGDLS and YYNGEE. The CDR3 is 15 amino acids. After removal of 0 bases from V and 4 bases from J, the junction contained 4 bases not matched to a gene. CDR3 coding DNA: TGTGCCAGCAGCGTAGCCCAGCGGGAGTCAGATACGCAGTATTTT. Its protein product is CASSVAQRESDTQYF.

The CDR3 coding sequence is TGTGCCAGCAGGGATTTTGGCGGGGGGATCTACAATGAGCAGTTCTTC. It codes for CASRDFGGGIYNEQFF. The chain joins TRBV2 to TRBJ2-1, with 8 bases fitting TRBD2. CDR3 size: 16 residues. Germline CDR1 reads SNHLY; CDR2 reads FYNNEI. V trimming: 6 bases; J trimming: 3 bases; junction bases outside the gene matches: 10. Supplemented by reference TRBV2 and TRBJ2-1, the full variable domain reads EPEVTQTPSHQVTQMGQEVILRCVPISNHLYFYWYRQILGQKVEFLVSFYNNEISEKSEIFDDQFSVERPDGSNFTLKIRSTKLEDSAMYFCASRDFGGGIYNEQFFGPGTRLTVL.

J is TRBJ1-2 and V is TRBV10-2; perhaps TRBD1 as D (6 bases). Germline-derived CDR1 and CDR2 are WSHSY and SAAADI. There are 14 residues in the CDR3. V dropped 2 bases and J dropped 2 bases, with 9 bases sitting between them. The CDR3 region is CASSEGTGNYGYTF. The CDR3 DNA follows: TGCGCCAGCAGTGAGGGTACAGGGAACTATGGCTACACCTTC.

The chain links TRBV27 to TRBJ1-5; D unclear. From germline, CDR1 is MNHEY and CDR2 SMNVEV (reference sequence). This CDR3 region has 14 residues. V dropped 3 bases and J dropped 5 bases, with 11 bases sitting between them. The CDR3 DNA reads as TGTGCCAGCAGTTTCGAGGCAAGTTATCAGCCCCAGCATTTT. This gives the protein CASSFEASYQPQHF.